The source of this T cell receptor beta chain is a study of blood T cell repertoires in COVID-19. Across the study: COVID-19 samples from acute and convalescent phases originated in the United States, Italy and Spain. Sample material is recorded as cDNA or gDNA derived from T cells, B-cell-depleted T cells, or PBMCs.

Unmatched junction bases numbered 5, after V lost 4 bases and J lost 2 bases. CDR3 length: 14 amino acids. How the authors handled the data: Reference gene primers were amplified, and this amplification served to estimate nucleated cell counts. Sequencing used immunoSEQ multiplex PCR; TCRdb keeps in-frame clones, though not all of them. D and trimming were read from the DNA, whereas the V and J calls and clone size are those reported in that table. This table holds roughly 180,000 clones, around 81% found once. Patients in Seattle were enrolled during active infection, then followed longitudinally. Input material: peripheral blood. This TCR was recovered from a middle-aged woman with COVID-19, enrolled during active disease. The V call is TRBV5-3, the J call TRBJ2-7, with 8 bases aligning to TRBD2. TRBV5-3 is designated an ORF whose function remains uncertain. The CDR3 reads CARSPTGGAYEQYF. The CDR3 nucleotides are TGTGCCAGAAGCCCCACCGGGGGGGCCTACGAGCAGTACTTC.